Below, 25 T cell receptor beta chains from the same sample are listed, as sequenced in a study of CD8+ T cells in alopecia areata. Reverse transcribed after extraction, RNA yielded cDNA as the sequencing template. Sequencing used immunoSEQ multiplex PCR; TCRdb keeps in-frame clones, though not all of them. Of about 120,000 clones listed, more than 30% are singletons. Specimen: CD4+ T cells sorted from blood. The receptors were sampled from a human donor with alopecia areata.

This clone was observed a handful of times. J is TRBJ2-3 and V is TRBV13, with 8 bases lining up with TRBD2. Trimming removed 6 bases from V and 0 bases from J; junction bases left unmatched: 8. Germline lookup yields CDR1 PRHDT and CDR2 FYEKMQ (reference sequence). The CDR3 totals 16 residues. CDR3 bases: TGTGCCAGCAGACGGAACGGGGGGGCGAGCACAGATACGCAGTATTTT. It specifies CASRRNGGASTDTQYF.

This clone was counted only a few times. The chain has TRBV4-3 and TRBJ2-5, with a possible D match to TRBD2 (5 bases). CDR3 length: 15 residues. Looked up from germline, CDR1 is LGHNA and CDR2 is YSLEER. Deletions cut 4 bases from V and 5 bases from J, with 17 bases between. CDR3 DNA sequence: TGCGCCAGCAGCCGGACTCCGGCGGGTCGGGAGACCCAGTACTTC. Its protein product is CASSRTPAGRETQYF.

The chain is built from TRBV18 and TRBJ2-7; no reliable D call. This CDR3 has 15 amino acids. Germline V gene lookup returns CDR1 KGHSH and CDR2 LQKENI. Trimming shortened V by 2 bases and J by 2 bases, and 13 bases separated the two germline ends. CDR3 sequence reads: CASSPSPEGTYEQYF. DNA of the CDR3: TGTGCCAGCTCACCATCACCCGAAGGGACCTACGAGCAGTACTTC.

This chain links TRBV7-2 with TRBJ2-1, with 12 bases that match TRBD2. The V and J ends lost 4 bases and 2 bases, in that order; junction bases with no gene match: 3. Germline V lookup: CDR1 SGHTA, CDR2 FQGNSA. CDR3 length: 16 amino acids. Here the CDR3 DNA reads TGTGCCAGCAGCTCAGGACTAGCGGGAACCTACAATGAGCAGTTCTTC. Its translation: CASSSGLAGTYNEQFF.

In this sample, this clone turned up a few times. This CDR3 reads CASRLAGSTDTQYF. The CDR3 DNA follows: TGTGCCAGCAGACTAGCGGGATCCACAGATACGCAGTATTTT. This rearrangement joins TRBV7-2 to TRBJ2-3; 10 nucleotides line up with TRBD2. The CDR3 consists of 14 residues. V trimming: 6 bases; J trimming: 2 bases; junction bases outside the gene matches: 2. CDR1 and CDR2 from the germline V gene are SGHTA and FQGNSA.

The rearrangement uses TRBV30 and TRBJ2-1, with D possibly being TRBD2 (5 bases). V lost 0 bases to trimming and J lost 9 bases, with 9 bases between them. Germline values: CDR1 GTSNPN, CDR2 SVGIG (reference sequence). There are 12 residues in the CDR3. The CDR3 loop is CAWSVLVGEQFF. The CDR3 nucleotides read TGTGCCTGGAGTGTACTAGTAGGTGAGCAGTTCTTC. Full variable domain (missing parts from reference TRBV30 and TRBJ2-1): SQTIHQWPATLVQPVGSPLSLECTVEGTSNPNLYWYRQAAGRGLQLLFYSVGIGQISSEVPQNLSASRPQDRQFILSSKKLLLSDSGFYLCAWSVLVGEQFFGPGTRLTVL.

The J gene is TRBJ1-2, the V gene TRBV4-1, with TRBD1 matching 7 bases. Germline V CDR1 and CDR2: MGHRA, YSYEKL. J gave up 4 bases and V 0 bases, and 5 bases lay outside the gene matches. The CDR3 is 15 amino acids. The CDR3 DNA reads TGCGCCAGCAGCCAAGACGCGGGACAGTTCTATGGCTACACCTTC. It yields the protein CASSQDAGQFYGYTF.

The chain links TRBV7-2 to TRBJ2-7; 9 nucleotides agree with TRBD2. From germline, CDR1 is SGHTA and CDR2 FQGNSA. The CDR3 contains 16 residues. The J segment lost 4 bases and the V segment lost 4 bases, leaving 11 bases of the junction unmatched. The CDR3 region is CASSSRNSGSRYEQYF. The CDR3 nucleotides are TGTGCCAGCAGCTCCAGGAATAGCGGGAGTAGGTACGAGCAGTACTTC.

The chain links TRBV11-2 to TRBJ1-2; 7 nucleotides align to TRBD1. This CDR3 has 14 amino acids. J was trimmed by 12 bases and V by 5 bases; bases with no gene match: 15. Looked up from germline, CDR1 is SGHAT and CDR2 is FQNNGV. The CDR3 DNA sequence: TGTGCCAGCAGCCTGACGACAGGGCACCATGGGGACACCTTC. This sequence encodes CASSLTTGHHGDTF.

The chain has TRBV6-6 and TRBJ1-5; possibly TRBD1 for D (5 bases). Trimming took off 6 bases at V and 1 base at J, with 10 bases between the two ends. CDR1 and CDR2 from the germline V gene are MNHNY and SVGAGI (reference sequence). The CDR3 extends over 14 amino acids. The CDR3: CASRKEGSNQPQHF. In DNA form, the CDR3 reads TGTGCCAGCAGAAAGGAGGGGAGCAATCAGCCCCAGCATTTT.

A few counts support this clone. The chain carries TRBV30 and TRBJ2-5; TRBD1 agrees at 9 bases. V shed 2 bases, J shed 5 bases, and the junction held 6 bases outside the gene matches. Germline CDR1 reads GTSNPN; CDR2 reads SVGIG (reference sequence). This CDR3 spans 14 amino acids. CDR3 DNA sequence: TGTGCCTGGAGTACGGACAGGGGCGGCGAGACCCAGTACTTC. Translation gives CAWSTDRGGETQYF.

Worth noting for this clone: The same CDR3 also results from other DNA sequences found in this sample. V gene TRBV29-1 combines with J gene TRBJ1-1; D ambiguous. Germline V gene sequence: CDR1 SQVTM, CDR2 ANQGSEA. The CDR3 covers 12 residues. V was pared by 0 bases and J by 5 bases, with 7 bases between. The CDR3 bases are TGCAGCGTTGAAGAAGGGTCTACTGAAGCTTTCTTT. Translation gives CSVEEGSTEAFF.

The rearrangement uses TRBV25-1 and TRBJ2-5, with D possibly matching TRBD1 (5 bases). This CDR3 has 13 residues. The ends were cut back, 5 bases at V and 5 bases at J, with 12 bases in the middle. Germline-derived CDR1 and CDR2 are MGHDK and SYGVNS. The CDR3 DNA reads TGTGCCAGCAGTAACCTACCAGGGGAGACCCAGTACTTC. Its protein product is CASSNLPGETQYF.

Only a few counts were recorded for this clone. The gene calls are TRBV29-1 and TRBJ1-1; D is undetermined. The length of the CDR3 is 11 residues. Germline values: CDR1 SQVTM, CDR2 ANQGSEA. V gave up 7 bases and J gave up 8 bases, with 14 bases separating them. This chain's CDR3 is CSARGSLEAFF. CDR3 coding DNA: TGCAGCGCCCGAGGATCCCTAGAAGCTTTCTTT.

This clone has a handful of counts. The chain combines TRBV13 with TRBJ2-7; D is possibly TRBD2 (5 bases). Trimming cost V 5 bases and J 7 bases, with 24 bases left between them. Germline-derived CDR1 and CDR2 are PRHDT and FYEKMQ (reference sequence). The CDR3 length is 16 residues. CDR3 residues: CASSLRSWRTMGEQYF. In DNA form, the CDR3 reads TGTGCCAGCAGCCTGAGGTCTTGGAGGACCATGGGAGAGCAGTACTTC.

In regard to this clone: The sample holds other DNA sequences that translate to the same CDR3. The chain couples TRBV27 to TRBJ2-2; D ambiguous. In germline, CDR1 is MNHEY, CDR2 SMNVEV (reference sequence). This CDR3 has 12 amino acids. The V gene lost 3 bases and the J gene lost 6 bases, with 5 bases spanning the gap. CDR3 sequence (DNA): TGTGCCAGCAGTTTCTGGGCCGGGGAGCTGTTTTTT. Translation gives CASSFWAGELFF.

The chain couples TRBV10-3 to TRBJ1-1, with D hard to call. Germline-derived CDR1 and CDR2 are ENHRY and SYGVKD. This CDR3 has 14 residues. The V end lost 4 bases, the J end lost 2 bases, and 11 bases lay between the germline ends. CDR3 in amino acids: CAISVEGANTEAFF. The CDR3 bases are TGTGCCATCAGTGTCGAGGGTGCAAACACTGAAGCTTTCTTT.

This clone was seen a handful of times. The chain uses TRBV10-3 and TRBJ2-4, with D hard to call. CDR1 and CDR2 from the germline V gene are ENHRY and SYGVKD. Between the trimmed V and J ends, which lost 3 bases and 5 bases, there was a span of 8 bases. This CDR3 spans 13 amino acids. The CDR3 DNA reads as TGTGCCATCAGTGAATCGAAGGAAAACATTCAGTACTTC. Protein sequence: CAISESKENIQYF.

This clone was observed a few times. The V and J genes are TRBV29-1 and TRBJ2-5; D gene ambiguous. Trimming pared 6 bases from V and 0 bases from J, leaving 8 bases between. Looked up from germline, CDR1 is SQVTM and CDR2 is ANQGSEA. The CDR3 extends over 12 amino acids. The CDR3 region has the DNA TGCAGCGTGACCAGCAACCAAGAGACCCAGTACTTC. This gives the protein CSVTSNQETQYF. Using reference TRBV29-1 and TRBJ2-5 for the parts outside the CDR3, the full variable domain is SAVISQKPSRDICQRGTSLTIQCQVDSQVTMMFWYRQQPGQSLTLIATANQGSEATYESGFVIDKFPISRPNLTFSTLTVSNMSPEDSSIYLCSVTSNQETQYFGPGTRLLVL.

This rearrangement joins TRBV29-1 to TRBJ2-6, with D unresolved. CDR3 length: 14 amino acids. V dropped 4 bases and J dropped 3 bases, with 10 bases sitting between them. CDR1 is SQVTM and CDR2 is ANQGSEA in the germline V gene. DNA for the CDR3: TGCAGCGTTGCCGGGTTGGTTGGGGCCAACGTCCTGACTTTC. Its translation: CSVAGLVGANVLTF.

CDR3 sequence: CASSSSGPPSYEQYF. The CDR3 nucleotides read TGTGCCAGCAGTTCGAGCGGGCCTCCTTCGTACGAGCAGTACTTC. The V and J genes are TRBV27 and TRBJ2-7; TRBD2 might be the D (6 bases). The germline V gene has CDR1 MNHEY and CDR2 SMNVEV (reference sequence). The CDR3 consists of 15 residues. The V and J ends lost 4 bases and 4 bases respectively, with 17 bases between them.

This clone was counted a single time. The chain has TRBV7-8 and TRBJ2-7; 10 bases are a match to TRBD2. V was pared by 6 bases and J by 4 bases, with 6 bases of the junction left unmatched. This CDR3 is 14 amino acids long. The germline CDR1 and CDR2 sequences are SGHVS and FQNEAQ. DNA for the CDR3: TGTGCCAGCAGGGAAGCGGGAGGGAGGTACGAGCAGTACTTC. Protein sequence: CASREAGGRYEQYF.

This clone was observed a single time. J is TRBJ2-3 and V is TRBV4-3; 9 nucleotides agree with TRBD2. The length of the CDR3 is 18 residues. From germline, CDR1 is LGHNA and CDR2 YSLEER. The ends lost 0 bases at V and 3 bases at J; junction bases unmatched: 10. Here the CDR3 DNA reads TGCGCCAGCAGCCAAGATAGGGGGACTAGCAAGTGGACAGATACGCAGTATTTT. It yields the protein CASSQDRGTSKWTDTQYF.

The rearrangement uses TRBV23-1 and TRBJ2-7; D could derive from TRBD1 or TRBD2 (5 bases each). TRBV23-1 qualifies as an ORF whose function is uncertain. The CDR3 sequence is 15 residues long. V was shortened by 1 base and J by 1 base, with 11 bases between the two germline ends. CDR3 sequence: CASSQFRELSYEQYF. Written as DNA, the CDR3 is TGCGCCAGCAGTCAATTCAGGGAGCTATCCTACGAGCAGTACTTC.

This chain joins TRBV23-1 and TRBJ2-4; 10 nucleotides align to TRBD2. TRBV23-1 counts as an open reading frame of uncertain function. CDR3 length: 19 amino acids. V was clipped by 3 bases and J by 3 bases; unmatched bases: 14. The CDR3 coding sequence is TGCGCCAGCAGTCACCAAAGACGGCTAGCGGGAGCTGGCAAAAACATTCAGTACTTC. It codes for CASSHQRRLAGAGKNIQYF.